The clone carrying this T cell receptor beta chain was seen just once. Per the authors' pipeline: Reference gene primer amplification in the assay estimated nucleated cell counts. Repertoires were generated with immunoSEQ multiplex PCR, while TCRdb's copy carries only in-frame clones and drops some. V and J calls and clone size are as listed in that table; D and trimming were resolved from the DNA. The sample contains about 320,000 clones, just over 85% of which appear only once. This record comes from a study of blood T cell repertoires in COVID-19. The V gene lost 5 bases and the J gene lost 4 bases, with 14 bases spanning the gap. Germline-derived CDR1 and CDR2 are SNHLY and FYNNEI. The CDR3 runs to 14 residues. Cohorts were determined from participant-reported clinical history.

The sequenced sample was PBMCs or T cells enriched from blood (not recorded which). This chain uses TRBV2 with TRBJ1-2; D gene unclear. The receptor was isolated from a woman under 30 who had recovered from COVID-19. DNA of the CDR3: TGTGCCAGCAGTATTTTTCAGCTAGGCTATGGCTACACCTTC. Protein: CASSIFQLGYGYTF.